This T cell receptor (beta chain) appears in the sequencing data of a study of shared clonotypes between healthy human individuals (dated by TCRdb to the early 2020s). Study-level background: The cohort included three men and a couple of women between 18 and 49 years of age. For each donor, three plates each were used for CD4 naive and CD4 memory, two plates were used for CD8 naive, and one plate was used for CD8 memory. Blood TCR repertoires of roughly 5 healthy adults were deeply sequenced to estimate repertoire size and the extent of clonotype sharing between individuals. To increase sequencing depth and limit assay-specific biases, different laboratories used diverse techniques to prepare libraries and sequence TCR repertoires. Each donor's leukapheresis produced roughly between roughly 0.85 and 10 billion PBMCs.

Donors were healthy HIV-negative adults with no recently reported acute infections or vaccinations. Every donor was a Caucasian adult living in Nashville, Tennessee, USA. CD4+ T cells were enriched through magnetic negative selection, after which naive cells were positively selected on CD45RA and the remaining negative fraction served as the memory subset. Blood was obtained by leukapheresis, after which PBMCs were separated by Ficoll-Histopaque density gradient centrifugation and cryopreserved in liquid nitrogen vapor phase. Purity and quantity of every magnetically sorted T cell population were checked by analytical flow cytometry. Genomic DNA was isolated from every sorted fraction and measured by UV absorbance on a Nanodrop 2000c. Findings and caveats that apply to the study as a whole: Incomplete sequencing was indicated by rarefaction of sorted-subset datasets, despite the large sequencing depth. Across several donors, approximately 5% of naive CD4, 3% to 4% of naive CD8, under 2.5% of memory CD4, and over 0.35% of memory CD8 clonotypes were shared. Pairwise subsampling indicated that sequencing depth was expected to affect the degree of clonotype sharing among donors. Because the study included a small number of donors, the genetic and exposure-history diversity represented was limited. Sampling was restricted to blood, and TCR repertoires in tissues likely differ from the TCR repertoires found in blood. Clonotypes shared by all four sorted-subset donors showed higher generation probabilities than non-shared clonotypes. Larger estimated clonotype richness was generally found for naive subsets than for memory subsets.

The cysteine opens and the phenylalanine closes a CDR3 of 16 amino acids. The entry retains the CDR3 DNA only, 48 bases that are in frame from base 1. In the germline V gene (reference sequence), CDR1 corresponds to LNHNV and CDR2 to YYDKDF. Between the V and J ends, shortened by 2 bases and 4 bases respectively, the junction contains 12 bases. Comments on this clone: Its target antigen remains unknown. No quality values exist for individual bases; no much larger clone is one base distant.

TCR CDR3 regions were amplified from genomic DNA by multiplex PCR using the deep immunoSEQ assay. Extracted genomic DNA from each cell subset was spread evenly across all wells of several immunoSEQ 96-well plates, with each plate serving as a replicate. For sorted subsets, around 200 ng genomic DNA, equal to tens of thousands of T cell genomes, was loaded into each replicate PCR. Purified libraries were quantified with a Qubit 3.0 fluorometer, sized on a Bioanalyzer 2100, and re-quantified with the KAPA Library Quantification kit. Every immunoSEQ 96-well plate was sequenced on a separate single-read 150-cycle Illumina NextSeq 550 flow cell. In the original analysis: The immunoSEQ output contained only junctional sequences without quality scores, so filtering could not match that applied to full-length reads. To assign V/J genes and CDR3, sequences were annotated using PyIR, a Python wrapper for IgBLAST v1.9, with IMGT germline references. Any read was removed if the V/J assignment was weak (E-value above 1e-6), the CDR3 was missing, or the read contained stop codons, out-of-frame junctions, or ambiguous translated residues. V3J clonotypes were defined by identical inferred V gene, J gene, and CDR3 amino acid sequence. Percentage overlap between repertoires was computed as shared unique clonotypes divided by the size of the smaller repertoire. Repertoire richness was assessed with RTK rarefaction, the Chao1 estimator, and Recon v2.1 estimates of unobserved clonotypes. Generation probabilities for all TCRbeta clonotypes obtained by the gDNA method from a handful of donors were computed using OLGA. Sourced from immuneACCESS, this table was stored by TCRdb with only in-frame sequences that have V and J called. A share of the clones is absent; for the studies checked, an unresolved V gene accounts for under half, and the remainder has no known explanation. V and J calls and clone size are those listed in that table; D and trimming were worked out from the DNA. The sample has approximately 2.5 million clones on record, approximately 94% of them singletons. The ten largest make up around 0.37% of the sample.

Material: naive CD4+ T cells from PBMCs. Read against the paper, the sample's cell subset or site label means: CD45RA+ positively selected. The sequence was obtained from a man between 18 and 35 years old in good health. Some clones in this sample may be carry-over from other donors' samples. The receptor chain draws on TRBV15 and TRBJ2-6; TRBD2 could be the D gene, as 6 bases match. This receptor has the CDR3 CATSRRGGTGANVLTF. The nucleotide sequence is TGTGCCACCAGCAGAAGGGGAGGAACCGGGGCCAACGTCCTGACTTTC.